A single sample gave rise to the 9 T cell receptor beta chains below, sequenced in a study of OX40 agonist ivuxolimab in advanced cancers. The assay was immunoSEQ multiplex PCR, and TCRdb's table has in-frame clones only and misses some. The sample has over 40,000 clones, less than 90% seen once. The specimen comprised CD4+ or CD8+ T cells sorted from blood, sampled in a trial of the OX40 agonist ivuxolimab. Every receptor here comes from an adult with an advanced solid tumor such as melanoma, head and neck, liver or kidney cancer.

V and J are TRBV29-1 and TRBJ2-1, with D unresolved. This CDR3 region has 14 residues. CDR1 SQVTM and CDR2 ANQGSEA come from the germline V gene. V was shortened by 4 bases and J by 6 bases, with 16 bases between the two germline ends. CDR3 DNA sequence: TGCAGCGTTGCGTGGGGTCTTGGGGTCAATGAGCAGTTCTTC. Its protein product is CSVAWGLGVNEQFF.

The chain uses TRBV19 and TRBJ2-7; TRBD1 matches 9 bases. Trimming took 6 bases from V and 3 from J; bases not matched to a gene: 6. Germline V CDR1 and CDR2: LNHDA, SQIVND (reference sequence). This CDR3 has 14 residues. The chain's CDR3 is CASRGTGTGYEQYF. CDR3 sequence (DNA): TGTGCCAGTAGAGGGACAGGGACGGGCTACGAGCAGTACTTC.

CDR3 loop: CASSQAPPPTDTQYF. In DNA, the CDR3 is TGCGCCAGCAGCCAAGCCCCGCCTCCCACAGATACGCAGTATTTT. The chain employs TRBV4-1 and TRBJ2-3; D gene ambiguous. The CDR3 consists of 15 residues. V lost 1 base, J lost 2 bases, and 10 bases lay in between. The germline V gene encodes CDR1 MGHRA and CDR2 YSYEKL.

The rearrangement uses TRBV7-8 and TRBJ1-1; no clear D gene. With 5 bases removed from V and 4 bases from J, the gap between germline ends came to 8 bases. CDR1 and CDR2 (germline): SGHVS, FQNEAQ. The length of the CDR3 is 12 residues. The CDR3 here is CASSRLGTEAFF. The DNA for the CDR3 is TGTGCCAGCAGCCGCTTGGGCACTGAAGCTTTCTTT.

The gene calls are TRBV5-8 and TRBJ2-2, with 7 bases that match TRBD2. The germline V gene encodes CDR1 SGHTS and CDR2 YDEGEE. With 0 bases clipped from V and 7 bases from J, the junction kept 9 bases outside the gene matches. CDR3 length: 16 amino acids. The CDR3 nucleotides read TGTGCCAGCAGCTTGGCCCGGACTAGTTTTGACGGGGAGCTGTTTTTT. Amino acid sequence: CASSLARTSFDGELFF.

The V call is TRBV7-2, the J call TRBJ2-3; 7 nucleotides align to TRBD2. The CDR3 consists of 14 residues. V lost 3 bases, J lost 1 base, and 1 base stayed unmatched. Germline values: CDR1 SGHTA, CDR2 FQGNSA. CDR3 DNA sequence: TGTGCCAGCAGCTTGGCGGGGGGCACAGATACGCAGTATTTT. It translates to CASSLAGGTDTQYF.

The chain uses TRBV27 and TRBJ2-7; D may be TRBD1 (6 bases). CDR1 MNHEY and CDR2 SMNVEV come from the germline V gene (reference sequence). This CDR3 has 12 residues. The V end lost 8 bases, the J end lost 4 bases, and 12 bases lay between the germline ends. CDR3 bases: TGTGCCAGCGCCCACACAGGGTACGAGCAGTACTTC. As protein: CASAHTGYEQYF.

This sequence joins TRBV7-2 and TRBJ1-1; D not certain. The V end was cut by 1 base, the J end by 5 bases, with 5 bases between. CDR1 SGHTA and CDR2 FQGNSA come from the germline V gene. The CDR3 consists of 12 residues. The CDR3: CASSLVLTEAFF. DNA for the CDR3: TGTGCCAGCAGCTTAGTTCTTACTGAAGCTTTCTTT.

For the CDR3, the DNA is TGTGCCAGCAGTTTATCGTCCCCTTTTGGGGGAGGAGGCCAAGAGACCCAGTACTTC. This gives the protein CASSLSSPFGGGGQETQYF. The chain carries TRBV27 and TRBJ2-5, with D perhaps matching TRBD2 (6 bases). Germline assignment: CDR1 MNHEY and CDR2 SMNVEV (reference sequence). Trimming stripped 0 bases from V and 1 base from J, with 21 bases between. The CDR3 is made up of 19 amino acids.